This is a list of T cell receptor beta chains from one sample in a study of T cells in Graves' hyperthyroidism and ophthalmopathy. One entry per CDR3 protein results from TCRdb running MiXCR on the multiplex PCR reads. The sample carries a few hundred thousand distinct CDR3 sequences, 15% to 17% recorded once. Sequencing was carried out using blood. The receptors shown here come from a woman aged 18-29 years with Graves' hyperthyroidism that later progressed to Graves' ophthalmopathy. Both conserved end residues are part of each CDR3.

>TRBV11-2|TRBJ2-1
CASSLVEGQYNEQFF
>TRBV12-3/TRBV12-4|TRBJ2-1
CASSFGLAGLSSGNEQFF
>TRBV27|TRBJ2-1
CASSSRQISSYNEQFF
>TRBV28|TRBJ2-1
CASSSTVNEQFF
>TRBV28|TRBJ1-1
CASSLGTGILPAFF
>TRBV11-2|TRBJ1-1
CASTEIRPGVFF
>TRBV27|TRBJ2-1
CASTIKLAGVAYNEQFF
>TRBV29-1|TRBJ2-4
CSVGGEPQNIQYF
>TRBV7-9|TRBJ2-1
CASSRYGGFYNEQFF
>TRBV2|TRBJ2-5
CASTPQMVEETQYF
>TRBV20-1|TRBJ2-1
CSARAAGEVDEQFF
>TRBV7-3|TRBJ2-7
CASSPQGGTLYEQYF
>TRBV7-9|TRBJ2-7
CASSLGLNSEQYF
>TRBV6-5|TRBJ2-7
CASSYSGAVTYEQYF
>TRBV2|TRBJ2-7
CASSEETGEGEQYF
>TRBV9|TRBJ1-6
CASSAASDTYNSPLHF
>TRBV18|TRBJ1-6
CASSPTGIRGNSPLHF
>TRBV15|TRBJ2-7
CATSSGHRDTSEQYF
>TRBV12-3/TRBV12-4|TRBJ2-2
CASTAPNTGELFF
>TRBV10-3|TRBJ1-3
CAISDVGTGISGNTIYF
>TRBV10-3|TRBJ2-3
CAISETRDSTDTQYF
>TRBV28|TRBJ2-7
CASSLVGGALHEQYF
>TRBV7-9|TRBJ2-1
CASSFIRGTSGNEQFF
>TRBV29-1|TRBJ2-1
CSVGGSGREREQFF
>TRBV4-1|TRBJ1-4
CASSQDSGAEKLFF
>TRBV9|TRBJ1-2
CASTPYSPSYGYTF
>TRBV14|TRBJ2-3
CASAQGSRSTDTQYF
>TRBV6-1|TRBJ2-2
CASSRTTTGELFF
>TRBV12-3/TRBV12-4|TRBJ1-2
CASSLGQGHYGYTF
>TRBV11-2|TRBJ2-7
CASRAGLMVYEQYF
>TRBV5-1|TRBJ2-3
CASSFRGEKNTQYF
>TRBV11-2|TRBJ1-6
CASSFRTPSYNSPLHF
>TRBV27|TRBJ2-7
CASSMGGRSYEQYF
>TRBV7-8|TRBJ2-7
CASSFANYEQYF
>TRBV20-1|TRBJ2-7
CSASGGFYEQYF
>TRBV20-1|TRBJ2-1
CSARAKINEQFF
>TRBV28|TRBJ1-2
CASSSEGSGGYSYTF
>TRBV27|TRBJ1-6
CASSKTGLNSPLHF
>TRBV20-1|TRBJ2-1
CSSPQGAYNEQFF